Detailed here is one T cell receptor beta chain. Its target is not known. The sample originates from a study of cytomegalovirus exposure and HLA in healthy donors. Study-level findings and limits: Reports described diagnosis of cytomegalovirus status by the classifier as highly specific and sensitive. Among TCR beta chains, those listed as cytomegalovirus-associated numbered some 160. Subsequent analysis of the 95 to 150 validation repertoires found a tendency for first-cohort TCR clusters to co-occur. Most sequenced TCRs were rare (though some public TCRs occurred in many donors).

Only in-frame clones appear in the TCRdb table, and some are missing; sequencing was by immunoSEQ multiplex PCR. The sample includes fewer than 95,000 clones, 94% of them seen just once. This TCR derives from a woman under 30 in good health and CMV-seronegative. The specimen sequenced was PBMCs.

CDR3 amino acids: CASSDTGNQPQHF. The CDR3 bases are TGTGCCAGCTCTGACACCGGCAATCAGCCCCAGCATTTT. The chain combines TRBV19 with TRBJ1-5; D is unresolved. V was trimmed by 9 bases and J by 2 bases, leaving 11 bases between them. The CDR3 runs 13 residues. CDR1 and CDR2 from the germline V gene are LNHDA and SQIVND (reference sequence).